What follows is one T cell receptor beta chain and its context. Method: immunoSEQ multiplex PCR; TCRdb's copy keeps in-frame clones and lacks some. Of some 300,000 clones in the sample, over 75% were seen once. These data are taken from a study of blood T cell repertoires in COVID-19. Study-wide background: Samples taken during acute and convalescent COVID-19 were collected in the United States, Italy and Spain.

The V end lost 4 bases, the J end lost 2 bases, and 8 bases lay between the germline ends. Germline V gene sequence: CDR1 ENHRY, CDR2 SYGVKD. The CDR3 is 13 amino acids. This receptor was taken from a woman aged 25 to 45 who had recovered from COVID-19. Source material: PBMCs or T cells enriched from blood (not recorded which). The V and J genes are TRBV10-3 and TRBJ2-5; D uncertain. CDR3 nucleotide sequence: TGTGCCATCAGTGGTCCGGGTCAAGAGACCCAGTACTTC. It translates to CAISGPGQETQYF.